This T cell receptor beta chain is drawn from a study of blood T cell repertoires in COVID-19. Whole-study context: Donors in the United States, Italy and Spain gave samples during acute or convalescent COVID-19.

V was clipped by 6 bases and J by 8 bases; unmatched bases: 10. CDR1 is SEHNR, CDR2 FQNEAQ, per germline (reference sequence). The CDR3 totals 14 residues. Profiled with immunoSEQ multiplex PCR; TCRdb holds only in-frame clones, not every one. The sample lists 250,000 or so clones, approximately 88% seen once, with 2% to 3% in the top ten. The V and J genes are TRBV7-9 and TRBJ1-1; 9 bases are a match to TRBD1. Specimen: PBMCs or T cells enriched from blood (not recorded which). The sequence was collected from a woman younger than 45 with acute COVID-19. In DNA form, the CDR3 reads TGTGCCAGCAGTTCCTCGGACAGGGGCCAGGAAGCTTTCTTT. Translating gives CASSSSDRGQEAFF.